What follows describes a single T cell receptor (beta chain). Its antigen target is currently unknown. There are no base qualities to consult, and no much larger clone falls within one base. The sample belongs to a study of cytomegalovirus exposure and HLA in healthy donors (dated by TCRdb to between 2016 and 2019). For the wider study: An earlier analysis of fewer than 750 of the donors reported approximately 300 Gb of sequence data and 117 million unique TCR beta sequences obtained from approximately 180 million T cells. In a later analysis, previously published TCR beta repertoires from about 670 donors were re-analyzed and high-resolution HLA genotyping was added so that TCR occurrence patterns could be studied. The study combined high-throughput TCR immunosequencing, statistical association of individual TCRs with disease status, and machine learning to predict cytomegalovirus infection status. Typing coverage varied by locus: 629-630 donors for A, B, C, DRB1 and DQB1; more than 500 for DQA1; over 600 for DPA1; approximately 450 for DPB1. A handful of DR-DQ haplotypes were handled as single units for association and clustering because linkage in the cohort was strong. Rather than drawing on any new phenotypic data, the later analysis identified candidate immune exposures from TCR beta sequences and the way those sequences occurred across donors. Class I and class II HLA loci were covered by the typing at four-digit resolution. An earlier analysis of 587 of the donors applied high-throughput TCR beta sequencing to assess whether each TCR beta V gene segment acted as functional or pseudogenic. Every repertoire in the discovery cohort had been generated on one and the same sequencing platform. Donor age, sex, ethnicity and CMV serostatus were compiled alongside the repertoire data. Approximately 300 gigabases of sequencing data and tens of millions of unique TCR sequences were included in an early release covering 550 to 800 HLA-typed donors. Of the 398 genotyped donors, 81% were placed in the genetic ancestry cluster associated with self-reported Caucasian donors. Along with the 666-subject first cohort, a separate validation cohort of over a hundred different subjects was used. In a later genetic analysis, genome-wide SNP genotypes for 398 of the 666 donors were used, and that subset was treated as a discovery cohort. The study profiled the T cell repertoires of more than 500 subjects by immunosequencing and related them to cytomegalovirus serostatus. The study aimed to test whether signatures of past pathogen exposure could be identified by cataloging public T cell receptors. Across approximately 400 genotyped donors of the cohort, an average of approximately 240,000 unique TCR beta nucleotide sequences per donor were sequenced, and 15% to 20% of those sequences were non-productive.

Beyond this particular receptor, the publication reports: In an earlier analysis of over 550 of the donors, most TCR beta V segments were observed in productive rearrangements about 90% or about 30% of the time, broadly matching IMGT annotations. When HLA alleles, especially DR and DQ, strongly co-occurred, TCR associations were difficult to assign to individual alleles. A further reported finding was that TCR beta sequences accurately predicted the HLA-A and HLA-B alleles for most subjects in the first cohort. According to a later analysis, most CMV-associated TCR beta chains appeared to be HLA-restricted, and the HLA associations seemed to be driven largely by CMV exposure. HLA typing was unavailable for some donors at each locus, so association tests used only the typed subset. The authors suggested that the approach could potentially be generalized to other disease states and immunological phenotypes. In a later analysis, TCR association rates were found to vary across HLA loci, with the most associated TCRs seen for DRB1 alleles and the fewest for HLA-C alleles. For the cohort, immune exposure information was limited to CMV serostatus. Specific HLA alleles were associated with 16,951 TCR beta sequences at a false discovery rate of 0.05 in a later analysis. V-gene and J-gene trimming of TCR beta chains was associated with a missense DCLRE1C variant in a later genetic analysis, and the association was replicated in an independent cohort. The study gave a list of about 150 TCR beta chains associated with cytomegalovirus. The sequencing pipeline was judged likely to have produced a cluster of highly shared sequence variants as a technical artifact. A few of the identified cytomegalovirus-associated TCR beta chains were confirmed in vitro to be specific for cytomegalovirus antigens. Compared with the approximately 670-donor mean, donors in an Asian-associated ancestry cluster had fewer N-insertions in productive TCRs, according to a later genetic analysis. Across donors, most TCR sequences were observed very rarely, whereas some public TCRs were present in many individuals. In both the original and validation cohorts, the classifier was reported to diagnose cytomegalovirus status with high specificity and sensitivity. The presence/absence analyses assumed that sequencing depth was roughly uniform across donors, and that assumption may not be true. According to a later analysis, parvovirus B19, influenza, CMV and Epstein-Barr virus appeared linked to several top co-occurrence clusters. The 87-base-pair reads could not distinguish some IMGT-functional V segments, including TRBV6-2 and TRBV6-3, so those segments were excluded. This cohort had only TCR beta chains sequenced, and the lack of alpha or paired-chain data limited which features could be detected. The earlier analysis of about 600 of the donors excluded roughly 16 rarely observed V segments, including chromosome 9 orphons, because counts were too low. In a later analysis, HLA-associated TCR beta chains were found to be more clonally expanded and to have lower generation probabilities than equally common non-associated chains. Correlated functional status among segregating V segments might be attributable to linkage disequilibrium, but an unknown experimental factor could not be ruled out.

The cohort comprised fewer than 700 healthy bone marrow donors. All cohort members were sampled while nominally healthy, although unrecorded immune exposures were likely present. The donor tested CMV seronegative and was one of the 352 seronegative cohort members. A peripheral blood sample was provided by each donor, and peripheral blood mononuclear cells were used for TCR beta sequencing. The Qiagen DNeasy Blood Extraction Kit was used to extract genomic DNA from the blood cell samples. Sequences SGHTA (CDR1) and FQGTGA (CDR2) are obtained from the germline V gene. The CDR3 sequence holds 13 residues, the cysteine and phenylalanine included. Only the CDR3 part of the read is kept: 39 bases, read in frame from the first base. The germline ends are 11 bases apart after V is trimmed by 1 base and J by 9 bases. Library prep was done by the immunoSEQ multiplex PCR assay. A mixture of 60 forward primers for TCR Vbeta segments and 13 reverse primers for TCR Jbeta segments was used in the multiplex PCR. Amplification of the CDR3 region of rearranged TCR beta genes was performed with a multiplex PCR assay on genomic DNA. On the Illumina HiSeq System, the amplified TCR beta libraries were sequenced as 87-base-pair reads. As for the authors' bioinformatics: A later analysis counted tens of millions of unique TCR beta chains across the 666 repertoires, and 10 million to 12 million of these chains were shared by at least two donors. To remove PCR and sequencing errors, raw reads were error-corrected and collapsed into unique sequences using a nearest-neighbor algorithm that merged closely related sequences. Alignment of CDR3 sequences to IMGT reference sequences was used to assign V, D and J gene segments. Each retained sequence needed at least a six-nucleotide match to both a V gene segment and a J gene segment. A rearrangement was called productive if the CDR3 had no stop codons and remained in frame with V and J, and every other rearrangement was called non-productive. Following IMGT convention, CDR3 was defined as the stretch from the second conserved V-encoded cysteine up to the conserved J-encoded phenylalanine. The earlier analysis of some 540 of the donors excluded any sequence lacking an unambiguous match to a single V gene segment. An earlier analysis of 500 to 700 of the donors classified V segments as functional when productive rearrangements were above 56.7% and as segregating when the standard deviation between donors was above 5%. To diagnose cytomegalovirus status from the catalog of TCR beta chain sequences, a statistical classification framework was built. In a later analysis, V and J genes were assigned by comparing TCR nucleotide sequences against IMGT/GENE-DB human TR gene sequences. In a later analysis, CDR3 sequences and most-parsimonious VDJ recombination scenarios were assigned using the TCRdist pipeline. In a later analysis, every TCR beta chain was defined by the combination of its CDR3 amino acid sequence and its V-gene family, and reads without a unique V-gene family were dropped. In a later analysis, some 600 highly shared, low-generation-probability nucleotide sequences were removed to address suspected cross-contamination and a sequencing artifact. In a later analysis, a clonal expansion index for each public chain was calculated from normalized within-repertoire ranks of inferred template counts. In a later analysis, generation probabilities were computed with a VDJ recombination model fitted to out-of-frame rearrangements, and the resulting probabilities were checked against IGoR. In a later analysis, TCR-TCR, TCR-HLA and TCR-CMV co-occurrence was scored with hypergeometric tests, and a repertoire-size bias correction was applied to TCR pairs. In a later analysis, false discovery rates were estimated by permuting HLA or CMV assignments 20 times. A later analysis grouped co-occurring TCRs with DBSCAN, adding TCRdist sequence similarity when clustering within HLA-allele-positive subsets. Repertoires with fewer than 30,000 or more than 120,000 public chains, plus five repertoires with anomalous nucleotide sharing, were excluded from co-occurrence clustering. TCRdb retrieved this table from immuneACCESS and kept in-frame rearrangements only. Not all clones are present; in checked studies, unresolved V genes account for under half, and no reason is known for the remainder. D and trimming come from the DNA, and the V and J calls and clone size come from that table. The sample table holds 120,000 to 150,000 clones, of which about 82% were seen once. In total, the top ten clones hold nearly 3.5% of the sample.

The sequencing sample was made of PBMCs. This sequence originates from a male donor in good health and CMV-seronegative. The rearrangement combines TRBV7-3 with TRBJ2-3; a confident D gene designation cannot be given. The nucleotide sequence reads TGTGCCAGCAGCTTAAGCCCCCCTGGCACGCAGTATTTT. Translated, it reads CASSLSPPGTQYF.